This is a list of T cell receptor beta chains from one sample in a study of cytomegalovirus exposure and HLA in healthy donors. TCRdb's table, derived via immunoSEQ multiplex PCR, lists solely in-frame clones and lacks some. The table records roughly 200,000 clones, 80% to 85% of them present only once. Sequencing was done on a sample of PBMCs. The receptors here all came from a woman in her late teens or twenties in good health and CMV-seropositive. Both conserved end residues are part of each CDR3. The D gene is left open where the match is weak. Some rows mark clone size as missing; the rest say once, few, many or name a class of expanded clone.

J gene | D gene | clone size | CDR3 length | V gene | CDR3 protein | CDR3 DNA
TRBJ2-1 | TRBD2 | . | 15 | TRBV7-9 | CASSYLAGGRNEQFF | TGTGCCAGCAGCTATCTAGCGGGGGGGCGCAATGAGCAGTTCTTC
TRBJ2-1 | TRBD1 | once | 15 | TRBV7-2 | CASSKTTGVNNEQFF | TGTGCCAGCAGCAAAACGACAGGGGTGAACAATGAGCAGTTCTTC
TRBJ1-6 | . | . | 15 | TRBV19 | CASSGPGNSNSPLHF | TGTGCCAGTAGTGGCCCGGGGAACAGTAATTCACCCCTCCACTTT
TRBJ2-7 | TRBD1 | . | 14 | TRBV6-5 | CASSSQGGPYEQYF | TGTGCCAGCAGTTCACAGGGGGGACCCTACGAGCAGTACTTC
TRBJ1-6 | . | . | 16 | TRBV7-9 | CASSLRGGIRNSPLHF | TGTGCCAGCAGCTTAAGGGGGGGGATTCGGAATTCACCCCTCCACTTT
TRBJ1-5 | . | . | 14 | TRBV6-5 | CASSYGQVGQPQHF | TGTGCCAGCAGTTACGGTCAGGTCGGACAGCCCCAGCATTTT
TRBJ2-5 | . | . | 14 | TRBV19 | CASSIDAAVETQYF | TGTGCCAGTAGTATTGATGCTGCAGTAGAGACCCAGTACTTC
TRBJ1-1 | TRBD1 | . | 13 | TRBV23-1 | CASSLRGATEAFF | TGCGCCAGCAGTCTCAGGGGGGCGACTGAAGCTTTCTTT
TRBJ2-5 | . | once | 13 | TRBV28 | CASSTTGGETQYF | TGTGCCAGCAGCACGACTGGGGGGGAGACCCAGTACTTC
TRBJ1-1 | . | . | 13 | TRBV7-3 | CASSQMVNTEAFF | TGTGCCAGCAGCCAGATGGTGAACACTGAAGCTTTCTTT
TRBJ1-2 | TRBD1 | . | 16 | TRBV5-6 | CASSAAYRGHDYGYTF | TGTGCCAGCAGCGCAGCGTACAGGGGGCATGACTATGGCTACACCTTC
TRBJ2-2 | . | . | 14 | TRBV5-1 | CASSYEQNTGELFF | TGCGCCAGCAGCTACGAACAGAACACCGGGGAGCTGTTTTTT
TRBJ2-5 | TRBD1 | . | 14 | TRBV11-3 | CASSGDRDQETQYF | TGTGCCAGCAGCGGGGACAGGGACCAAGAGACCCAATACTTC
TRBJ2-5 | TRBD2 | . | 16 | TRBV27 | CASSPGLAGGLKTQYF | TGTGCCAGCAGTCCGGGACTAGCGGGGGGCCTGAAGACCCAGTACTTC
TRBJ2-2 | TRBD1 | . | 15 | TRBV6-4 | CASSPGQGNTGELFF | TGTGCCAGCTCGCCGGGACAGGGGAACACCGGGGAGCTGTTTTTT
TRBJ1-2 | . | few | 12 | TRBV2 | CASTLQGYGYTF | TGTGCCAGCACTCTACAGGGTTATGGCTACACCTTC
TRBJ2-1 | TRBD2 | . | 13 | TRBV5-1 | CASSPGLADEQFF | TGCGCCAGCAGCCCCGGACTAGCAGATGAGCAGTTCTTC
TRBJ2-7 | TRBD1 | . | 14 | TRBV6-1 | CASSDGTGWYEQYF | TGTGCCAGCAGTGATGGGACAGGGTGGTACGAGCAGTACTTC
TRBJ2-3 | TRBD1 | few | 15 | TRBV13 | CASSTRTGPPDTQYF | TGTGCCAGCAGCACCCGGACAGGCCCCCCAGATACGCAGTATTTT
TRBJ2-7 | TRBD1 | . | 16 | TRBV5-1 | CASSLGWGQGGDEQYF | TGCGCCAGCAGCTTGGGATGGGGACAGGGGGGCGACGAGCAGTACTTC
TRBJ1-1 | TRBD1 | . | 16 | TRBV5-1 | CASSLVGTGGNTEAFF | TGCGCCAGCAGCTTGGTGGGGACAGGGGGGAACACTGAAGCTTTCTTT
TRBJ1-1 | TRBD1 | few | 11 | TRBV6-5 | CASTQGASAFF | TGTGCCAGCACCCAGGGGGCTTCGGCTTTCTTT
TRBJ1-5 | . | . | 16 | TRBV19 | CASSTYQRERNQPQHF | TGTGCCAGTAGTACCTACCAGAGGGAACGCAATCAGCCCCAGCATTTT
TRBJ1-5 | . | once | 15 | TRBV19 | CASSLGGFSNQPQHF | TGTGCCAGTAGCTTGGGGGGTTTTAGCAATCAGCCCCAGCATTTT
TRBJ2-1 | . | . | 15 | TRBV4-3 | CASSPGIYLTNEQFF | TGCGCCAGCAGCCCGGGGATTTACCTCACGAATGAGCAGTTCTTC
TRBJ2-1 | . | . | 14 | TRBV6-1 | CASRGTLSYNEQFF | TGTGCCAGCAGAGGGACATTATCCTACAATGAGCAGTTCTTC
TRBJ2-7 | . | . | 13 | TRBV14 | CASREVGTYEQYF | TGTGCCAGCAGAGAGGTCGGGACCTACGAGCAGTACTTC
TRBJ2-7 | TRBD1 | . | 16 | TRBV12-5 | CASGPPTGTGVYEQYF | TGTGCTAGTGGTCCCCCGACCGGGACAGGAGTCTACGAGCAGTACTTC
TRBJ1-5 | . | . | 14 | TRBV14 | CASSQAGYDQPQHF | TGTGCCAGCAGCCAAGCCGGGTACGATCAGCCCCAGCATTTT
TRBJ2-1 | . | . | 10 | TRBV29-1 | CSGGANEQFF | TGCAGCGGCGGTGCAAATGAGCAGTTCTTC
TRBJ2-2 | . | few | 14 | TRBV14 | CASSHHSYHRELFF | TGTGCCAGCAGCCATCACAGCTACCACCGGGAGCTGTTTTTT
TRBJ2-6 | . | . | 14 | TRBV7-8 | CASSKLSGANVLTF | TGTGCCAGCAGCAAGCTATCTGGGGCCAACGTCCTGACTTTC
TRBJ2-3 | . | . | 14 | TRBV2 | CAVVGGRNTDTQYF | TGTGCCGTGGTCGGGGGGCGAAACACAGATACGCAGTATTTT
TRBJ2-7 | . | . | 16 | TRBV10-3 | CAISESNIASGYEQYF | TGTGCCATCAGTGAGTCGAATATCGCCTCCGGGTACGAGCAGTACTTC
TRBJ2-7 | . | . | 16 | TRBV4-1 | CASSQVGRTSSYEQYF | TGCGCCAGCAGCCAAGTCGGCAGGACATCTTCCTACGAGCAGTACTTC
TRBJ2-1 | . | . | 9 | TRBV3-2 | CASSSSLFF | TGTGCCAGCTCCTCTTCCCTGTTCTTC
TRBJ2-3 | TRBD2 | . | 14 | TRBV29-1 | CSGIRTSGADTQYF | TGCAGCGGGATCCGGACTAGCGGGGCCGATACGCAGTATTTT
TRBJ2-4 | . | . | 16 | TRBV5-4 | CASSSGLPGPSNIQYF | TGTGCCAGCAGCTCTGGACTACCCGGGCCGTCAAACATTCAGTACTTC
TRBJ1-6 | . | few | 13 | TRBV27 | CASSFGGLATLHF | TGTGCCAGCAGTTTCGGGGGACTCGCTACCCTCCACTTT
TRBJ2-5 | TRBD2 | . | 14 | TRBV7-9 | CASSTLAGEETQYF | TGTGCCAGCAGCACGCTAGCGGGGGAAGAGACCCAGTACTTC
TRBJ1-2 | TRBD1 | few | 11 | TRBV25-1 | CASSEGQPLTF | TGTGCCAGCAGTGAGGGACAGCCTCTCACCTTC
TRBJ2-7 | . | . | 15 | TRBV9 | CASSVGATGSYEQYF | TGTGCCAGCAGCGTAGGCGCGACGGGGTCGTACGAGCAGTACTTC
TRBJ1-2 | . | . | 10 | TRBV21-1 | CARGSGGYTF | TGTGCCAGAGGGTCAGGGGGCTACACCTTC
TRBJ2-5 | TRBD2 | . | 13 | TRBV6-1 | CASSEASGETQYF | TGTGCCAGCAGTGAAGCTAGCGGGGAGACCCAGTACTTC
TRBJ1-2 | . | . | 12 | TRBV27 | CASSLEGYGYTF | TGTGCCAGCAGTTTGGAGGGCTATGGCTACACCTTC
TRBJ1-6 | TRBD1 | . | 16 | TRBV6-1 | CASSAWRDRNNSPLHF | TGTGCCAGCAGTGCATGGAGGGACAGAAATAATTCACCCCTCCACTTT
TRBJ1-6 | TRBD1 | few | 15 | TRBV5-4 | CASSSPGTDISPLHF | TGTGCCAGCAGCTCCCCCGGGACAGATATTTCACCCCTCCACTTT
TRBJ1-2 | TRBD1 | . | 18 | TRBV4-1 | CASSQDRTGDRLTYGYTF | TGCGCCAGCAGCCAAGATAGGACAGGGGACCGACTCACCTATGGCTACACCTTC
TRBJ1-5 | TRBD1 | . | 15 | TRBV11-2 | CASSWQTGVNQPQHF | TGTGCCAGCAGCTGGCAGACAGGGGTCAATCAGCCCCAGCATTTT
TRBJ1-6 | TRBD1 | . | 21 | TRBV9 | CASSVPGLRVMTGTGDSPLHF | TGTGCCAGCAGCGTACCAGGTTTAAGGGTAATGACCGGGACAGGGGATTCACCCCTCCACTTT